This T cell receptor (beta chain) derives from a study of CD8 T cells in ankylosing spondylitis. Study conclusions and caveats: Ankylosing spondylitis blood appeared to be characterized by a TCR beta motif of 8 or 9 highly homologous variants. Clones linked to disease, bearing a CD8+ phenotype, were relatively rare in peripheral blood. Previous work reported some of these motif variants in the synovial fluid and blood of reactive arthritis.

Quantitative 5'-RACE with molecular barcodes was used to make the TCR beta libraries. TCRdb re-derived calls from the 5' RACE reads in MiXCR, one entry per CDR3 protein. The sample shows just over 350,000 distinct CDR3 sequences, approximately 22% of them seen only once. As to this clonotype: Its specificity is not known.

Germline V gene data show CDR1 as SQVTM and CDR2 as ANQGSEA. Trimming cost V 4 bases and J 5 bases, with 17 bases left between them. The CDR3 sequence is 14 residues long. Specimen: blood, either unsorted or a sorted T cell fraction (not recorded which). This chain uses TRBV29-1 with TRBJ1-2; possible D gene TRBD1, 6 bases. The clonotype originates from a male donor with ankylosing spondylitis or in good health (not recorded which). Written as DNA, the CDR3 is TGCAGCGTTGGTGGGGGGGCTTATTATTATGGCTACACCTTC. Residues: CSVGGGAYYYGYTF.